These 22 T cell receptor beta chains were sequenced from one sample in a study of blood T cell repertoires in COVID-19. Clones were read by immunoSEQ multiplex PCR, and TCRdb kept only the in-frame ones, dropping some. Seen here are 150,000 to 200,000 clones, around nine tenths observed once, and the top ten hold around 4.6%. Sequencing was carried out using peripheral blood. Source of these receptors: a human donor in a cohort sampled during active COVID-19.

The CDR3 loop is CASSRGETQYF. Written as DNA, the CDR3 is TGTGCCAGCAGCCGGGGAGAGACCCAGTACTTC. The chain uses TRBV11-2 and TRBJ2-5; a possible D gene is TRBD2 (5 bases). V was cut by 5 bases and J by 4 bases, with 5 bases left in between. CDR1 and CDR2 from the germline V gene are SGHAT and FQNNGV. This CDR3 comprises 11 residues.

The DNA of the CDR3 is TGTGCCAGCAGTGAAACAGGGGACACTGAAGCTTTCTTT. Translating gives CASSETGDTEAFF. V usage is TRBV6-1 and J usage is TRBJ1-1; the match to TRBD1 covers 7 bases. J lost 3 bases, V lost 2 bases, and 0 bases had no gene match. This CDR3 is built from 13 residues. From germline, CDR1 is MNHNS and CDR2 SASEGT.

This sequence joins TRBV5-1 and TRBJ1-5; D ambiguous. Trimming shortened V by 0 bases and J by 4 bases, and 5 bases separated the two germline ends. The germline gives CDR1 SGHRS, CDR2 YFSETQ. The CDR3 is made up of 13 amino acids. CDR3 in DNA: TGCGCCAGCAGCTTGGACAGAAATCAGCCCCAGCATTTT. This gives the protein CASSLDRNQPQHF.

The rearrangement uses TRBV19 and TRBJ1-4, with D perhaps matching TRBD1 (6 bases). The V gene's germline CDR1 is LNHDA and CDR2 SQIVND (reference sequence). The CDR3 spans 14 residues. The V end was cut by 8 bases, the J end by 0 bases, with 10 bases between. This CDR3 is CASSQGSTNEKLFF. The CDR3 coding sequence is TGTGCCAGTTCACAGGGTTCAACTAATGAAAAACTGTTTTTT.

V usage is TRBV27 and J usage is TRBJ2-1; 8 positions match TRBD2. Losses at the gene ends were 5 bases for V and 12 bases for J; bases not matched to a gene: 21. Germline-derived CDR1 and CDR2 are MNHEY and SMNVEV (reference sequence). This CDR3 contains 17 residues. DNA of the CDR3: TGTGCCAGCAGTGCGCCCCTTTGGGCGGGAGGAGCGGTGGGGCAGTTCTTC. Its protein product is CASSAPLWAGGAVGQFF.

V gene TRBV19 combines with J gene TRBJ2-5; 14 bases fit TRBD2. V lost 5 bases and J lost 5; bases outside the gene matches: 10. The CDR3 loop spans 17 amino acids. Germline CDR1 is LNHDA and CDR2 is SQIVND (reference sequence). The CDR3 protein is CASSWGTSGSVTETQYF. The DNA of the CDR3 is TGTGCCAGTAGTTGGGGGACTAGCGGGAGTGTAACGGAGACCCAGTACTTC.

The chain employs TRBV27 and TRBJ2-7; 14 bases map to TRBD2. The CDR3 consists of 13 residues. V was pared by 4 bases and J by 11 bases, with 4 bases of the junction left unmatched. CDR1 MNHEY and CDR2 SMNVEV come from the germline V gene (reference sequence). CDR3 in DNA: TGTGCCAGCAGTTCCGGGACTAGCGGGGGAGAGTACTTC. Amino acids: CASSSGTSGGEYF.

This clone was seen only a few times. The rearrangement joins TRBV27 to TRBJ2-7; possibly TRBD1 for D (7 bases). The germline V gene encodes CDR1 MNHEY and CDR2 SMNVEV (reference sequence). This CDR3 contains 14 residues. Deletions cut 3 bases from V and 4 bases from J, with 13 bases between. This CDR3 is CASSFRGVGYEQYF. The CDR3 coding sequence is TGTGCCAGCAGTTTCAGGGGGGTGGGATACGAGCAGTACTTC.

The chain has TRBV19 and TRBJ2-5; 7 bases map to TRBD2. The CDR3 loop spans 12 amino acids. V shed 8 bases and J 3 bases; nucleotides not matched to a gene: 3. Germline V CDR1 and CDR2: LNHDA, SQIVND (reference sequence). The CDR3 loop is CASGRGEETQYF. As DNA, the CDR3 is TGTGCCAGTGGTCGGGGGGAAGAGACCCAGTACTTC.

This sequence joins TRBV15 and TRBJ2-7; possibly TRBD1 for D (5 bases). Trimming took off 0 bases at V and 7 bases at J, with 13 bases between the two ends. This CDR3 has 14 residues. Looked up from germline, CDR1 is LNHNV and CDR2 is YYDKDF (reference sequence). CDR3 region: CATSREDTFGEQYF. For the CDR3, the DNA is TGTGCCACCAGCAGAGAGGACACCTTTGGGGAGCAGTACTTC.

The chain links TRBV14 to TRBJ2-1, with TRBD2 matching 9 bases. V lost 3 bases and J lost 10; bases outside the gene matches: 16. This CDR3 has 17 residues. Germline CDR1 and CDR2: SGHDN and FVKESK. CDR3 coding DNA: TGTGCCAGCAGCCACACACGCAGCTTAGCGCGGGAGGGGGAGCAGTTCTTC. It codes for CASSHTRSLAREGEQFF.

This clone came up once. CDR3 bases: TGTGCCAGCAGTAAGGGGGGGGTTTCCTACGAGCAGTACTTC. This translates into CASSKGGVSYEQYF. This chain links TRBV6-6 with TRBJ2-7, with TRBD2 as a possible D gene (7 bases). CDR1 and CDR2 (germline): MNHNY, SVGAGI (reference sequence). V lost 5 bases and J lost 1, with 12 bases in between. This CDR3 is built from 14 residues.

This chain connects TRBV28 to TRBJ2-6; 10 positions agree with TRBD1. Germline V gene lookup returns CDR1 MDHEN and CDR2 SYDVKM. CDR3 length: 19 residues. V was pared by 4 bases and J by 1 base, with 10 bases of the junction left unmatched. The CDR3 protein is CASSSMGQGQLSGANVLTF. The DNA of the CDR3 is TGTGCCAGCAGTTCCATGGGACAGGGGCAATTATCTGGGGCCAACGTCCTGACTTTC.

The CDR3 DNA reads as TGTGCCAGCAGTTTATACAGGGGAAACACCGGGGAGCTGTTTTTT. Translating gives CASSLYRGNTGELFF. The genes are TRBV28 and TRBJ2-2, with 7 nucleotides matching TRBD1. This CDR3 comprises 15 residues. Germline trimming cut 1 base from V and 2 bases from J; bases unmatched to any gene: 1. Germline loops: CDR1 MDHEN, CDR2 SYDVKM.

The V and J genes are TRBV28 and TRBJ1-4; maybe TRBD1 (6 bases). From germline, CDR1 is MDHEN and CDR2 SYDVKM. This CDR3 comprises 15 residues. The V gene lost 1 base and the J gene lost 7 bases, with 13 bases spanning the gap. The CDR3 spells CASSLYGTYGEKLFF. In DNA form, the CDR3 reads TGTGCCAGCAGTTTATACGGGACATACGGTGAAAAACTGTTTTTT.

The chain carries TRBV23-1 and TRBJ2-2, with D perhaps TRBD1 (6 bases). TRBV23-1 is identified as an open reading frame with a role that is uncertain. Trimming took 9 bases from V and 4 from J, leaving 21 bases between them. The CDR3 is 16 residues long. In nucleotides, the CDR3 is TGCGCCAGTCAGATGCCTTTCGGGACAACCACCGGGGAGCTGTTTTTT. Amino acid sequence: CASQMPFGTTTGELFF.

This clone was seen only once. The same CDR3 can be traced to other DNA sequences in this sample. The chain has TRBV5-1 and TRBJ2-5; TRBD1 agrees at 8 bases. V shed 0 bases and J 2 bases; nucleotides not matched to a gene: 3. The germline V gene encodes CDR1 SGHRS and CDR2 YFSETQ. This CDR3 region has 15 residues. CDR3: CASSLEGQGQETQYF. In DNA, the CDR3 is TGCGCCAGCAGCTTGGAAGGACAGGGACAAGAGACCCAGTACTTC.

V and J are TRBV15 and TRBJ2-2; a weak D match, TRBD2 (5 bases). CDR1 LNHNV and CDR2 YYDKDF come from the germline V gene (reference sequence). The CDR3 length is 13 residues. V gave up 8 bases and J gave up 0 bases, with 7 bases separating them. CDR3 residues: CATGGPNTGELFF. For the CDR3, the DNA is TGTGCCACCGGCGGGCCGAACACCGGGGAGCTGTTTTTT.

The chain employs TRBV10-3 and TRBJ2-7; TRBD2 matches 7 bases. The CDR3 has 14 residues. Trimming took 4 bases from V and 1 from J; bases not matched to a gene: 4. Germline V gene sequence: CDR1 ENHRY, CDR2 SYGVKD. The CDR3: CAISVGGGSYEQYF. In nucleotides, the CDR3 is TGTGCCATCAGTGTGGGGGGGGGATCCTACGAGCAGTACTTC.

This sequence joins TRBV4-3 and TRBJ1-4, with 9 bases identical to TRBD1. The CDR3 is 14 residues long. Trimming removed 6 bases from V and 3 bases from J; junction bases left unmatched: 2. Germline lookup yields CDR1 LGHNA and CDR2 YSLEER. The DNA for the CDR3 is TGCGCCAGCAGACGGGACAGGGCTAATGAAAAACTGTTTTTT. It yields the protein CASRRDRANEKLFF.

This sequence joins TRBV10-3 and TRBJ2-5; tentative D call: TRBD2 (6 bases). The length of the CDR3 is 13 residues. Germline-derived CDR1 and CDR2 are ENHRY and SYGVKD. Trimming left V 6 bases short and J 3 bases short, with 11 bases between. The CDR3 region has the DNA TGTGCCATCAGGGGTGGCGGGGAAGAGACCCAGTACTTC. This encodes CAIRGGGEETQYF.

The chain has TRBV24-1 and TRBJ2-2; 8 bases fit TRBD1. Germline V lookup: CDR1 KGHDR, CDR2 SFDVKD. The CDR3 runs 16 residues. J gave up 4 bases and V 5 bases, and 8 bases lay outside the gene matches. CDR3 sequence reads: CATSARGTGVTGELFF. CDR3 bases: TGTGCCACCAGTGCCAGGGGGACAGGTGTCACCGGGGAGCTGTTTTTT.